The sample holds many counts of the clone carrying this T cell receptor beta chain. A junction end diverges from the germline sequence, so it may reflect a read error. This entry belongs to a study of T cells in Graves' hyperthyroidism and ophthalmopathy. TCR beta CDR3 sequences were amplified from RNA transcripts. The TCR CDR3 was amplified in a first-round RT-PCR using the HTBI primer set. From the multiplex PCR reads, TCRdb called clonotypes with MiXCR, one entry per CDR3 protein. The data hold around 350,000 distinct CDR3 sequences, with 15% to 20% observed a single time. Germline V gene data show CDR1 as MNHNS and CDR2 as SASEGT. The CDR3 is 15 amino acids.

The sequenced sample consisted of blood. V usage is TRBV6-1 and J usage is TRBJ1-3; perhaps TRBD1 as D (5 bases). This receptor was identified in a woman aged 18-29 years with Graves' hyperthyroidism. In DNA, the CDR3 is TGTGCCAGCAGTGAATGGGACCTCTCTGGAAACACCATGTATTTT. Protein: CASSEWDLSGNTMYF.